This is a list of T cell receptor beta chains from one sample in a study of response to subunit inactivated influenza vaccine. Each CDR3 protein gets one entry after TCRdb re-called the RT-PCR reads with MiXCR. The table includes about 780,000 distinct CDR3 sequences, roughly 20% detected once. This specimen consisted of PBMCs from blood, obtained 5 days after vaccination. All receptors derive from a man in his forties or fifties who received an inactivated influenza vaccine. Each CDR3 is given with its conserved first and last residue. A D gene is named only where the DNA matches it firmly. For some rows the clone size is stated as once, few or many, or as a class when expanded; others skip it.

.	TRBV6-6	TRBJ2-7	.	TGTGCCAGCAGTACACGGACGGCGGAAGAGCAGTACTTC	CASSTRTAEEQYF
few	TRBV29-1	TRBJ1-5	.	TGCAGCGTTACACACAGTAGTACTCAGCCCCAGCATTTT	CSVTHSSTQPQHF
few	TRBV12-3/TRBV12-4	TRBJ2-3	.	TGTGCCAGCAGGCCGGGACGCACTAGCACAGATACGCAGTATTTT	CASRPGRTSTDTQYF
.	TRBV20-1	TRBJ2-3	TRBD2	TGCAGTGCCGAAAGCGGGAGGGCAGATACGCAGTATTTT	CSAESGRADTQYF
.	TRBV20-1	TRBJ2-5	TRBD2	TGCAGTGCTCTACCGGGACTAGCGGGGGGGAAAGAGACCCAGTACTTC	CSALPGLAGGKETQYF
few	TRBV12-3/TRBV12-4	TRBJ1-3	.	TGTGCCCTTGGTAACAGGGATCTTGGAAACACCATATATTTT	CALGNRDLGNTIYF
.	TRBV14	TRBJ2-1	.	TGTGCCAGCGGAGGGGTGGGTGAGCAGTTCTTC	CASGGVGEQFF
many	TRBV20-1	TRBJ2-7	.	TGCAGTGCTAGCCTACCCACAAGCTCCTACGAGCAGTACTTC	CSASLPTSSYEQYF
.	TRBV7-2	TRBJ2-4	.	TGTGCCAGCAGCCTCCGTTCAGACTTAGCCAAAAACATTCAGTACTTC	CASSLRSDLAKNIQYF
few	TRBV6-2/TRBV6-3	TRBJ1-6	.	TGTGCCAGCAGAGACGCAGGCAGCAATTCACCCCTCCACTTT	CASRDAGSNSPLHF
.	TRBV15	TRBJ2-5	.	TGTGCCACCAGCAGACTCAGAGAAGAGACCCAGTACTTC	CATSRLREETQYF
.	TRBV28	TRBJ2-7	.	TGTGCCAGCAGTTTATGGGCGGAGCAGTACTTC	CASSLWAEQYF
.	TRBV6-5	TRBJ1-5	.	TGTGCCAGCAGTTACTACCAGGCAGCCAACAATCAGCCCCAGCATTTT	CASSYYQAANNQPQHF
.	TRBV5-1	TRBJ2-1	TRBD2	TGCGCCAGCGGGATCCGGGGACTAGCGGGATATAATGAGCAGTTCTTC	CASGIRGLAGYNEQFF
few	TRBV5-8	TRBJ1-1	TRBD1	TGTGCCAGCGGCCGGGACAGCCCGACTGAAGCTTTCTTT	CASGRDSPTEAFF
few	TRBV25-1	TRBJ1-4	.	TGTGCCAGCAGGGGCGGGTCTGAAAAACTGTTTTTT	CASRGGSEKLFF